The entry below gives a single T cell receptor beta chain sequence along with its context. The sample is drawn from a study of identical twins' blood T cells. J was trimmed by 3 bases and V by 7 bases; bases with no gene match: 11. The CDR3 covers 14 residues. Germline V CDR1 and CDR2: SQVTM, ANQGSEA. In the authors' methods: Clonotypes per individual ranged from about 85,000 to nearly 500,000. Each CDR3 protein is one row after TCRdb ran MiXCR on the 5' RACE reads. The V and J calls were determined by TCRdb, not by the authors. The sample records 300,000 to 400,000 distinct CDR3 sequences, under 30% being singletons.

This clonotype was sampled from a woman aged 18-50 years in good health. Sequencing used PBMCs. This chain uses TRBV29-1 with TRBJ1-2, with 7 bases aligning to TRBD1. The CDR3 coding sequence is TGCAGCGCTACAGACCGGGACAGAGACTATGGCTACACCTTC. Residues: CSATDRDRDYGYTF. Variable domain in full (rest from reference TRBV29-1 and TRBJ1-2): SAVISQKPSRDICQRGTSLTIQCQVDSQVTMMFWYRQQPGQSLTLIATANQGSEATYESGFVIDKFPISRPNLTFSTLTVSNMSPEDSSIYLCSATDRDRDYGYTFGSGTRLTVV.